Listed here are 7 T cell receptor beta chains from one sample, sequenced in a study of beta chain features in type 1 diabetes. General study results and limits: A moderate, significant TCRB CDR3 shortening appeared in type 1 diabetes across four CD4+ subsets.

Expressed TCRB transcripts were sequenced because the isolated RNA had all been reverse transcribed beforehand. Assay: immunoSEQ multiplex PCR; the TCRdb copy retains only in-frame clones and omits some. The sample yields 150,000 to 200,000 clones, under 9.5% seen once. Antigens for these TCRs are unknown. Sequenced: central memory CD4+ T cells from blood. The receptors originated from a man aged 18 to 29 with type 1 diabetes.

The CDR3 bases are TGTGCCAGCAGCTTAGCCCAACGGTTCTACGAGCAGTACTTC. Translation gives CASSLAQRFYEQYF. The chain is built from TRBV7-9 and TRBJ2-7, with no clear D. Looked up from germline, CDR1 is SEHNR and CDR2 is FQNEAQ (reference sequence). This CDR3 is 14 amino acids long. V shed 0 bases and J shed 3 bases, with 9 bases lying between them.

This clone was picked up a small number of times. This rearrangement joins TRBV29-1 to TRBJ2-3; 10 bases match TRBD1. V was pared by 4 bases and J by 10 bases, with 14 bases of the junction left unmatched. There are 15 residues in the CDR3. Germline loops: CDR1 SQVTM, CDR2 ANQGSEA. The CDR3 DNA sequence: TGCAGCGTTGCCTCCGGGACAGGGGCCGTAATGCCGCAGTATTTT. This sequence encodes CSVASGTGAVMPQYF.

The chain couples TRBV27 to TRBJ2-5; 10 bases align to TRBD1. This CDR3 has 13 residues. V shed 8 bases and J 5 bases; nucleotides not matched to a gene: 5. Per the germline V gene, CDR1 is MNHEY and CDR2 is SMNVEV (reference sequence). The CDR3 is CASRTGGHETQYF. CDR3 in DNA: TGTGCCAGCCGGACAGGGGGGCATGAGACCCAGTACTTC.

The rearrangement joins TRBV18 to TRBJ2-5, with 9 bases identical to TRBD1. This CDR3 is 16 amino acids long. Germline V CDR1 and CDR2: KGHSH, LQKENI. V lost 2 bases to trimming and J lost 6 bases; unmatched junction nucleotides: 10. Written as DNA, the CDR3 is TGTGCCAGCTCACCAACGCCAGGGACAGGGATTCAGACCCAGTACTTC. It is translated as CASSPTPGTGIQTQYF. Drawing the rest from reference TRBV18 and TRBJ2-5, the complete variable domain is NAGVMQNPRHLVRRRGQEARLRCSPMKGHSHVYWYRQLPEEGLKFMVYLQKENIIDESGMPKERFSAEFPKEGPSILRIQQVVRGDSAAYFCASSPTPGTGIQTQYFGPGTRLLVL.

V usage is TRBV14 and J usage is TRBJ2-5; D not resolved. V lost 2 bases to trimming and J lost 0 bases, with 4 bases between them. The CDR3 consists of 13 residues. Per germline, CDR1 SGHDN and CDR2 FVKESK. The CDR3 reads CASSQHYQETQYF. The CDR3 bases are TGTGCCAGCAGCCAACACTACCAAGAGACCCAGTACTTC.

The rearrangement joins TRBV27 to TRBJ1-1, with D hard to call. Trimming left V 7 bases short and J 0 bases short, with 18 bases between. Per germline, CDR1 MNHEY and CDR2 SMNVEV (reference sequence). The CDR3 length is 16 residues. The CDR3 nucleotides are TGTGCCAGCACCATGGTGTTCACAGACATGAACACTGAAGCTTTCTTT. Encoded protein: CASTMVFTDMNTEAFF.

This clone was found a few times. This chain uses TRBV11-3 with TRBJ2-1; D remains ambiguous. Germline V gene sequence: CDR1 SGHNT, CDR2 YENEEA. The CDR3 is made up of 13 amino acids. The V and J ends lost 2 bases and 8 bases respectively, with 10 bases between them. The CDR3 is CASSLLSGDEQFF. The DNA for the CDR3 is TGTGCCAGCAGCTTATTGTCCGGAGATGAGCAGTTCTTC.